This TCR beta chain was documented in a study of blood T cells in healthy people across ages. At least 7 million PBMCs were isolated per sample. Sample-barcoded 5' priming and a J-beta primer mix drove a second PCR of 7 to 11 cycles. MiXCR, applied by TCRdb to the 5' RACE reads, yields one record per CDR3 protein. This sample has approximately 850,000 distinct CDR3 sequences, with more than 45% found just once. This CDR3 comprises 12 residues. V lost 1 base, J lost 8 bases, and 11 bases lay in between. Germline V CDR1 and CDR2: GTSNPN, SVGIG (reference sequence). Sequenced input: blood. The TCR comes from a man under 40 in good health. V usage is TRBV30 and J usage is TRBJ1-2; no clear D gene. CDR3 sequence (DNA): TGTGCCTGGAGTGAGGACCGAGAGGGCTACACCTTC. Encoded protein: CAWSEDREGYTF.